This T cell receptor (beta chain) derives from a study of human T cells and chemical hapten exposure. In the study overall: Weekly diphenylcyclopropenone doses were given to patients' scalps across the approximately 26-week study.

Time point of the sample: patch test 1, 2 weeks after DPC sensitization. As to treatment: therapeutic diphenylcyclopropenone sensitization with weekly scalp DPC. Donors, patients with alopecia ranging from 18 to 70 years old and judged suitable for DPC, provided samples. This CDR3 is 16 amino acids long. Study-level results: With alopecia, donors may have immune responses unlike healthy people's.

TCRdb re-called the RACE reads with MiXCR, one entry per CDR3 protein. The sample shows about 120,000 distinct CDR3 sequences, 9% to 14% of them seen only once. This clonotype was seen a few times. Its antigen is still unknown. The receptor comes from a woman aged 50 to 65 with alopecia areata. Some clones in this sample may be carry-over from other donors' samples. The sample here was whole blood, taken in connection with sensitization to the hapten diphenylcyclopropenone (DPC). The chain couples TRBV12-2 to TRBJ1-2; the table's D call, TRBD1, has no DNA check behind it. TRBV12-2 represents a pseudogene. The chain's CDR3 is CASRLEDKGRGDGYTF. The CDR3 DNA reads as TGTGCAAGTCGCTTAGAGGACAAAGGCCGGGGGGATGGCTACACCTTC.